This T cell receptor beta chain was captured in a study of control samples from healthy donors and cancer patients. Trimming removed 3 bases from V and 4 bases from J, with 15 bases in between. Looked up from germline, CDR1 is DFQATT and CDR2 is SNEGSKA (reference sequence). CDR3 length equals 14 residues. The assay was immunoSEQ multiplex PCR, and TCRdb's table has in-frame clones only and misses some. The data show 140,000 to 150,000 clones, more than 90% seen once. Specimen: blood. The chain links TRBV20-1 to TRBJ1-1, with D tentatively TRBD1 (5 bases). This sequence originates from a man between 25 and 39 years old in good health. This chain's CDR3 is CSASRQSGGTEAFF. CDR3 nucleotide sequence: TGCAGTGCTAGTCGACAGAGTGGGGGCACTGAAGCTTTCTTT.